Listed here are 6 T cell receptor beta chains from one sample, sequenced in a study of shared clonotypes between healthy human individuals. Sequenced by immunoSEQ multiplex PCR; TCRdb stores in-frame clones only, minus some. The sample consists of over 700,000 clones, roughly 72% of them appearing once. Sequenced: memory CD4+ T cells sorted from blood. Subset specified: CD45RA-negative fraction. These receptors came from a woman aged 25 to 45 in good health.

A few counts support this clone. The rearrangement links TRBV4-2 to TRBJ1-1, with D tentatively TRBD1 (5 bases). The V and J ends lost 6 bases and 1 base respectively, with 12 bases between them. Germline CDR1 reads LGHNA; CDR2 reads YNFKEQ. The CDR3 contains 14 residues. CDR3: CASRPETGNTEAFF. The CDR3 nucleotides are TGTGCCAGCAGACCCGAAACAGGGAACACTGAAGCTTTCTTT.

CDR3 nucleotides: TGTGCCAGCTCACGTGGGACTAGCGGATACAATGAGCAGTTCTTC. Amino acids: CASSRGTSGYNEQFF. This chain links TRBV18 with TRBJ2-1; TRBD2 matches at 11 bases. The V and J ends lost 4 bases and 4 bases, in that order; junction bases with no gene match: 3. Germline CDR1 KGHSH, CDR2 LQKENI. This CDR3 comprises 15 residues.

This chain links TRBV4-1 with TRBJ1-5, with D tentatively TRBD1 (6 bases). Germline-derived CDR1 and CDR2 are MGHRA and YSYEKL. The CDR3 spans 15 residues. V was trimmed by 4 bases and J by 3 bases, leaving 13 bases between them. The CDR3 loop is CASSPTAGANQPQHF. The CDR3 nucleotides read TGCGCCAGCAGCCCTACGGCAGGGGCCAATCAGCCCCAGCATTTT.

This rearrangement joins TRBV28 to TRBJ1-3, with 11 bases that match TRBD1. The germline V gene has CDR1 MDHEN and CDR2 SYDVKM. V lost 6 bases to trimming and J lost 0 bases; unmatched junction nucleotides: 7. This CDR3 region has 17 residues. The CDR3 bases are TGTGCCAGCAGCCGGGACAGGGGGGAAATCTCTGGAAACACCATATATTTT. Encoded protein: CASSRDRGEISGNTIYF.

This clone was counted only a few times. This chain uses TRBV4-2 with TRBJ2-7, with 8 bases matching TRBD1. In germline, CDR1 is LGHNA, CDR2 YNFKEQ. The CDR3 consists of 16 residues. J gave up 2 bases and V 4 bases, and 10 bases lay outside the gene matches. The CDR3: CASSRTTGTGAYEQYF. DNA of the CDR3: TGTGCCAGCAGCCGTACGACCGGGACAGGAGCCTACGAGCAGTACTTC.

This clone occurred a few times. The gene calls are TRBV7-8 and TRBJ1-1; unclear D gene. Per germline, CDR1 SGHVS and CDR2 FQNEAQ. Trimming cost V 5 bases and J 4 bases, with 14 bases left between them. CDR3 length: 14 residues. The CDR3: CASSQRILSTEAFF. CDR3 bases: TGTGCCAGCAGCCAGCGGATTCTGAGCACTGAAGCTTTCTTT.